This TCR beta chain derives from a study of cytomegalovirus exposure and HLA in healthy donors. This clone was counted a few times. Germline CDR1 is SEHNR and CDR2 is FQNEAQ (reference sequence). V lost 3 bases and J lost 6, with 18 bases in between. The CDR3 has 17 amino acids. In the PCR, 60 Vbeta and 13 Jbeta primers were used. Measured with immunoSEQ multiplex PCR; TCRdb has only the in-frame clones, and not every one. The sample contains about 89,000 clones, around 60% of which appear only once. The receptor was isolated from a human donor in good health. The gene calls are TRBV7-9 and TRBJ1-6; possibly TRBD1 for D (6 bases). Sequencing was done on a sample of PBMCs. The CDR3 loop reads CASSFPSDRPSNSPLHF. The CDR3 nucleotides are TGTGCCAGCAGCTTCCCTTCTGACAGGCCTAGTAATTCACCCCTCCACTTT.